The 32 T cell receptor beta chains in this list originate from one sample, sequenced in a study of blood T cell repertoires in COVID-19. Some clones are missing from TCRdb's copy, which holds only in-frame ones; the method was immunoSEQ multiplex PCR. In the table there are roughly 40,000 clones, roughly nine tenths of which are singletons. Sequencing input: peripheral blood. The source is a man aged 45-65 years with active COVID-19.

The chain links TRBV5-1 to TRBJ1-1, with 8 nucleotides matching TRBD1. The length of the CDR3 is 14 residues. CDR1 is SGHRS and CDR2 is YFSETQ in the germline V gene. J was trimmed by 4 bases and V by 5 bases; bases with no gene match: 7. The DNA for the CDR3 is TGCGCCAGCAGTCCACAGGGGGAGCTCACTGAAGCTTTCTTT. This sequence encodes CASSPQGELTEAFF.

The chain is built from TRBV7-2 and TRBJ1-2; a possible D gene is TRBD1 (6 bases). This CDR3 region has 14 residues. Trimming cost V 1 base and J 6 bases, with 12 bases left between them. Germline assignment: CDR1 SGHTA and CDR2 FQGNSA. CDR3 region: CASSLDVRGDGYTF. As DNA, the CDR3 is TGTGCCAGCAGCTTAGACGTCAGGGGAGATGGCTACACCTTC.

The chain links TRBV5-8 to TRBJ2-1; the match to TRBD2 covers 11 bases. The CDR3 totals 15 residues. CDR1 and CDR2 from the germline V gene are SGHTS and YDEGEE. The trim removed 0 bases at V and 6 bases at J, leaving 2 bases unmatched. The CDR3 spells CASSLGLAGINEQFF. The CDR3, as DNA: TGTGCCAGCAGCTTGGGACTAGCGGGAATCAATGAGCAGTTCTTC.

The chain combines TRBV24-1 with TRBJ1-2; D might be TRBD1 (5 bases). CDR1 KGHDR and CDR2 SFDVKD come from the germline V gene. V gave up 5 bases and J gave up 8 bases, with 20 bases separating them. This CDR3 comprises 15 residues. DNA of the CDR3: TGTGCCACCAGTGCTGTGGACACCCCCGAGGAAGGCTACACCTTC. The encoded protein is CATSAVDTPEEGYTF.

The chain's CDR3 is CASSLDRGSSYEQYF. The CDR3 coding sequence is TGCGCCAGCAGCTTGGACAGGGGTTCGTCCTACGAGCAGTACTTC. This chain uses TRBV5-1 with TRBJ2-7; TRBD1 matches 7 bases. The CDR3 spans 15 residues. V shed 0 bases, J shed 1 base, and the junction held 4 bases outside the gene matches. The germline gives CDR1 SGHRS, CDR2 YFSETQ.

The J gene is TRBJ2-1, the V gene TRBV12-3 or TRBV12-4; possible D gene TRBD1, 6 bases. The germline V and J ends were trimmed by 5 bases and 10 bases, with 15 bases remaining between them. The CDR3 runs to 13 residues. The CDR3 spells CASSGVVGTEQFF. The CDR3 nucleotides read TGTGCCAGCAGTGGAGTGGTGGGGACAGAGCAGTTCTTC.

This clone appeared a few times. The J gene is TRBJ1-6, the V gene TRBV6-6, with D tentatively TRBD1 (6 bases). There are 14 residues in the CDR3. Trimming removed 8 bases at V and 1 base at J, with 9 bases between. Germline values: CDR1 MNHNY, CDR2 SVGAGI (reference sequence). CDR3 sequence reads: CASLQGSYNSPLHF. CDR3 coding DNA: TGTGCCAGCTTACAGGGATCCTATAATTCACCCCTCCACTTT.

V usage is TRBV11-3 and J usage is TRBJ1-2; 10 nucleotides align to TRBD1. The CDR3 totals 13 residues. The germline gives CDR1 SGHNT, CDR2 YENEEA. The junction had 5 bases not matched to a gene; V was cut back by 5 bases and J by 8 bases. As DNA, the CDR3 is TGTGCCAGCAGCCTGACAGGGGGCTGGGGCTACACCTTC. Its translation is CASSLTGGWGYTF.

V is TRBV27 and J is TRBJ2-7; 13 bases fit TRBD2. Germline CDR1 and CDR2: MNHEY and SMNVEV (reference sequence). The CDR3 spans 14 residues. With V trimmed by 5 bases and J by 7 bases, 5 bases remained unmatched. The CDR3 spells CASSTLAGGREQYF. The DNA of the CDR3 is TGTGCCAGCAGTACACTAGCGGGAGGGCGTGAGCAGTACTTC.

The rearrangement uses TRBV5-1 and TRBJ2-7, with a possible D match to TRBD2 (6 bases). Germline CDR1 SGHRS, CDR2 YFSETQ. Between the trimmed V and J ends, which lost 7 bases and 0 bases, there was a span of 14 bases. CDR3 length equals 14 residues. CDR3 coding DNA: TGCGCCAGCGCCTCTAGCGCCAGCTCCTACGAGCAGTACTTC. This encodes CASASSASSYEQYF.

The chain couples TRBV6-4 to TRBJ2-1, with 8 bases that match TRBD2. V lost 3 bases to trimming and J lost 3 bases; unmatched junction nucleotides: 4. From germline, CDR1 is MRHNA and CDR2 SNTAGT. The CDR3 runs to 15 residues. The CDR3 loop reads CASSDSGGDYNEQFF. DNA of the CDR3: TGTGCCAGCAGTGATTCGGGAGGGGACTACAATGAGCAGTTCTTC.

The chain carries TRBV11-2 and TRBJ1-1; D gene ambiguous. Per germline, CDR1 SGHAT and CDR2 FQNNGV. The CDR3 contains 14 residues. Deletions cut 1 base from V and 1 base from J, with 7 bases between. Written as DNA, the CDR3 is TGTGCCAGCAGCTTAGTAAGACAGAACACTGAAGCTTTCTTT. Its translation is CASSLVRQNTEAFF.

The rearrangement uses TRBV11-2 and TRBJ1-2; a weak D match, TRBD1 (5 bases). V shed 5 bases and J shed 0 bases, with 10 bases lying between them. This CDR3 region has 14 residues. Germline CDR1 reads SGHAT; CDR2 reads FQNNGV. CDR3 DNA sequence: TGTGCCAGCAGCCCAGGGTCCTCTAACTATGGCTACACCTTC. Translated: CASSPGSSNYGYTF. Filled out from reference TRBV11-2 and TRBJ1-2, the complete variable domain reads EAGVAQSPRYKIIEKRQSVAFWCNPISGHATLYWYQQILGQGPKLLIQFQNNGVVDDSQLPKDRFSAERLKGVDSTLKIQPAKLEDSAVYLCASSPGSSNYGYTFGSGTRLTVV.

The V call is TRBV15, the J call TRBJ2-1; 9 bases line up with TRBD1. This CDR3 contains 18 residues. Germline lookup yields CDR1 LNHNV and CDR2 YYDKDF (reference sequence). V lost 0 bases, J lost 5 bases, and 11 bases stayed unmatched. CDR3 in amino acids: CATSRDSRGTGRHNEQFF. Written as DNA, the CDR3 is TGTGCCACCAGCAGAGATAGTAGGGGGACAGGGCGACACAATGAGCAGTTCTTC.

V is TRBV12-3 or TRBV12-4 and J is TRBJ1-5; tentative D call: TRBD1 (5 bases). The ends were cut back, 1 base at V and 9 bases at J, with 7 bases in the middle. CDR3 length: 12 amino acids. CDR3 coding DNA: TGTGCCAGCAGTTTAGGGGGGGGGCCCCAGCATTTT. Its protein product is CASSLGGGPQHF.

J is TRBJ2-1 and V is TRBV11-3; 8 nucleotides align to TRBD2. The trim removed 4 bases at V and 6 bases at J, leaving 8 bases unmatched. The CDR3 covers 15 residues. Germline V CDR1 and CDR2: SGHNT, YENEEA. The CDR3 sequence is CASSSEGGRPNEQFF. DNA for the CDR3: TGTGCCAGCAGCTCAGAAGGCGGGAGGCCCAATGAGCAGTTCTTC.

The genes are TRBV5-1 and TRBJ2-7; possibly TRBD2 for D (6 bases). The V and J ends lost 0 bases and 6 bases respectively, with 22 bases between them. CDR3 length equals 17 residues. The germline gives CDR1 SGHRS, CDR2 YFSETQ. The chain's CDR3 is CASSLEAGRTKVGEQYF. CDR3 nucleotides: TGCGCCAGCAGCTTGGAGGCGGGGCGGACTAAAGTGGGCGAGCAGTACTTC.

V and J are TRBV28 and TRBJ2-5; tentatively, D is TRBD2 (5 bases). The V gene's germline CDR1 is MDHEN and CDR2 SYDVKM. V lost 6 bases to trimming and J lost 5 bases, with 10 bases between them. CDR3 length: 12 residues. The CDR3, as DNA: TGTGCCAGCAGGACCCCGGGGGAGACCCAGTACTTC. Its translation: CASRTPGETQYF.

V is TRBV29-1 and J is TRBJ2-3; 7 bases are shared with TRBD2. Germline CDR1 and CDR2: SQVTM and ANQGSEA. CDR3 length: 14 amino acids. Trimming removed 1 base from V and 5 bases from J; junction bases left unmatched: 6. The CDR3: CSVEGGTTGDTQYF. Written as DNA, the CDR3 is TGCAGCGTTGAAGGAGGGACTACGGGAGATACGCAGTATTTT.

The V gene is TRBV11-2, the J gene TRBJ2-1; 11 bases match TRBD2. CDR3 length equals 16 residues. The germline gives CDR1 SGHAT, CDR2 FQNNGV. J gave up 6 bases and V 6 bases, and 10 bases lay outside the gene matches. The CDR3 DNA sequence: TGTGCCAGCAGTACCTCGGGACTAGCGGTCGGCAATGAGCAGTTCTTC. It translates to CASSTSGLAVGNEQFF.

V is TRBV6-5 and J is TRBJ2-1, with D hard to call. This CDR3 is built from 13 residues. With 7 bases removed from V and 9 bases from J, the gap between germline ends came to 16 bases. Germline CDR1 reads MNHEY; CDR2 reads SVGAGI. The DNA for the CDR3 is TGTGCCAGCACCCCTCCGGGTCTGCCTGAGCAGTTCTTC. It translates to CASTPPGLPEQFF.

The CDR3 here is CASSRRASPYEQYF. The CDR3 nucleotides are TGTGCCAGCAGCCGGAGGGCTAGCCCCTACGAGCAGTACTTC. The chain links TRBV3-1 (or the pseudogene TRBV3-2) to TRBJ2-7; weak D call: TRBD2 (6 bases). This CDR3 is 14 amino acids long. Deletions cut 4 bases from V and 2 bases from J, with 12 bases between. Per germline, CDR1 LGHDT and CDR2 YNNKEL (reference sequence).

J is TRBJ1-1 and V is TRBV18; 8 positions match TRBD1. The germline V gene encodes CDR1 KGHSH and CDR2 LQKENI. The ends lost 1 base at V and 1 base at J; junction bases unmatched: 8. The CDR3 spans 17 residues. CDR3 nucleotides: TGTGCCAGCTCACCACTTAGGACAGGGTGGTCGAACACTGAAGCTTTCTTT. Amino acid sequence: CASSPLRTGWSNTEAFF.

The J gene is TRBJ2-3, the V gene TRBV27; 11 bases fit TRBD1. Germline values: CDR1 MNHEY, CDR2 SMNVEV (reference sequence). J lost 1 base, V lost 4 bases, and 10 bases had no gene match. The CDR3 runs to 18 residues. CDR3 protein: CASSWTGGYFKGTDTQYF. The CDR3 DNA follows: TGTGCCAGCAGTTGGACAGGGGGCTATTTTAAAGGCACAGATACGCAGTATTTT.

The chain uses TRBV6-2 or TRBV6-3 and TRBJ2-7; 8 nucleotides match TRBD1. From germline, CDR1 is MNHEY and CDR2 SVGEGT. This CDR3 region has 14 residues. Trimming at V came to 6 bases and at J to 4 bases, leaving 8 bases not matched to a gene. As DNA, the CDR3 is TGTGCCAGCAGACCTTGGACAGGGAGGTACGAGCAGTACTTC. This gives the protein CASRPWTGRYEQYF.

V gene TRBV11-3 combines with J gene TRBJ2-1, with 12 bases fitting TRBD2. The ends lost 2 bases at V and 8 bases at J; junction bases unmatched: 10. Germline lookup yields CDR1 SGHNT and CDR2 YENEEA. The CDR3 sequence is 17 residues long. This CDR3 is CASSLNGGLAGKYEQFF. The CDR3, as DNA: TGTGCCAGCAGCTTAAACGGAGGACTAGCGGGAAAGTATGAGCAGTTCTTC. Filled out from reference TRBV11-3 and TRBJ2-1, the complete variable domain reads EAGVVQSPRYKIIEKKQPVAFWCNPISGHNTLYWYLQNLGQGPELLIRYENEEAVDDSQLPKDRFSAERLKGVDSTLKIQPAELGDSAVYLCASSLNGGLAGKYEQFFGPGTRLTVL.

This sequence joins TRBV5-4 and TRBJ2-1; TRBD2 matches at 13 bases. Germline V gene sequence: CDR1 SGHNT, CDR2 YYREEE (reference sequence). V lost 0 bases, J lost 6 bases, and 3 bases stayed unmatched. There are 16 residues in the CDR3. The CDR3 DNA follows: TGTGCCAGCAGCTTGGAACTAGCGGGGGGGGGCAATGAGCAGTTCTTC. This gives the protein CASSLELAGGGNEQFF.

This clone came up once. In DNA form, the CDR3 reads TGTGCCGTACTAGCGAGCTCCTACGAGCAGTACTTC. This gives the protein CAVLASSYEQYF. This sequence joins TRBV10-3 and TRBJ2-7, with 7 positions matching TRBD2. Germline V gene data show CDR1 as ENHRY and CDR2 as SYGVKD. J was trimmed by 0 bases and V by 11 bases; bases with no gene match: 4. The CDR3 runs 12 residues.

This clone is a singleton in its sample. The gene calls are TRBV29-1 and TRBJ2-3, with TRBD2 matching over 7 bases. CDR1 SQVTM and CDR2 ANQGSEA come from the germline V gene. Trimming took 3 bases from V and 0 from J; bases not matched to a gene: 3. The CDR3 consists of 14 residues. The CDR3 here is CSVEPAGSTDTQYF. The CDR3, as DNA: TGCAGCGTTGAGCCAGCGGGGAGCACAGATACGCAGTATTTT.

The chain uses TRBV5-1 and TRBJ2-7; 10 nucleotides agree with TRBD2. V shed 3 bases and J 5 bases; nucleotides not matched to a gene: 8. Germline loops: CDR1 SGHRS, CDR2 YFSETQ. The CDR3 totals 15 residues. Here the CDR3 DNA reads TGCGCCAGCAGCTGGCTAGCGGGAGAATTCAACGAGCAGTACTTC. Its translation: CASSWLAGEFNEQYF.

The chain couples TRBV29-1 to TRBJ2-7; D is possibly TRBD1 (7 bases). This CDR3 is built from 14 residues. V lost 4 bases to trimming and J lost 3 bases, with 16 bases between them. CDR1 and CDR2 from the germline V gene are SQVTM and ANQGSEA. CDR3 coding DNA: TGCAGCGTTGCCAACTGGCAGGGGGGCTACGAGCAGTACTTC. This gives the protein CSVANWQGGYEQYF.

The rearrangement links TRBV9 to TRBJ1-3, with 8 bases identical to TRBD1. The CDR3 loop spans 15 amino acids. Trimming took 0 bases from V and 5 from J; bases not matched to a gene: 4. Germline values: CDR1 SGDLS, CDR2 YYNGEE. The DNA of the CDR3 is TGTGCCAGCAGCGTAGGGACAGGGAATAGAAACACCATATATTTT. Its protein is CASSVGTGNRNTIYF. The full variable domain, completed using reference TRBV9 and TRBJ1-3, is DSGVTQTPKHLITATGQRVTLRCSPRSGDLSVYWYQQSLDQGLQFLIQYYNGEERAKGNILERFSAQQFPDLHSELNLSSLELGDSALYFCASSVGTGNRNTIYFGEGSWLTVV.